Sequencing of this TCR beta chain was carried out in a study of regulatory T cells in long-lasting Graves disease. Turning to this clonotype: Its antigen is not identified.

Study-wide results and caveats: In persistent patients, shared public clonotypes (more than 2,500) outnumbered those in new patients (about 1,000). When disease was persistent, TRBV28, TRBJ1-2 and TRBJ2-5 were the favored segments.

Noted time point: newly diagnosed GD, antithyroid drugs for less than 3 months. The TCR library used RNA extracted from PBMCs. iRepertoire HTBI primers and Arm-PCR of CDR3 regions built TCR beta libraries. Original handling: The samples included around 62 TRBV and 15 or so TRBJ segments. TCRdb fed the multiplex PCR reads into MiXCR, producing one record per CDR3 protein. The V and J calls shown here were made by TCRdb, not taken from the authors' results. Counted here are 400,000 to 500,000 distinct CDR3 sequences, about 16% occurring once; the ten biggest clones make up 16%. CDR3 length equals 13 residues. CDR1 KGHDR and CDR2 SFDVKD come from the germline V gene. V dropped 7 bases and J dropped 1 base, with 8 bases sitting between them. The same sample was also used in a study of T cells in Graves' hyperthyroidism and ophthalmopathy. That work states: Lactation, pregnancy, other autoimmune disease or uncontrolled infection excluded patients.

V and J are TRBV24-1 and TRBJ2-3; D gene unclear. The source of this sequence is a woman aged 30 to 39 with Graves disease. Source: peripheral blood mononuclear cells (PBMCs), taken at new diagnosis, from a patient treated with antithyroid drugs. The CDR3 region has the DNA TGTGCCACCAGGGCCACCGGCACAGATACGCAGTATTTT. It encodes CATRATGTDTQYF.